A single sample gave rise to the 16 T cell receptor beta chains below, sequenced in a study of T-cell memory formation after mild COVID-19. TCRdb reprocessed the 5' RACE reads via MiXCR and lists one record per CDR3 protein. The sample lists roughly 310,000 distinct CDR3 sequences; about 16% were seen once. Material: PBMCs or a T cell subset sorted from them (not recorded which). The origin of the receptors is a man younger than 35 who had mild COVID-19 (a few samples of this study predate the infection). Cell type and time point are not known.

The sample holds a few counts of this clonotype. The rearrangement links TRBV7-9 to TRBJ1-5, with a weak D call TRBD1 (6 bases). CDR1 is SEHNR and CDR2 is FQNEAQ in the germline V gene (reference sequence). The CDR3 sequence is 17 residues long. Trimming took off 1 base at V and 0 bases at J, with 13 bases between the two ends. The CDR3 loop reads CASSLGRGLDSNQPQHF. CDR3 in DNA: TGTGCCAGCAGCTTAGGTCGGGGGCTGGATAGCAATCAGCCCCAGCATTTT. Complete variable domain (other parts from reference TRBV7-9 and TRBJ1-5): DTGVSQNPRHKITKRGQNVTFRCDPISEHNRLYWYRQTLGQGPEFLTYFQNEAQLEKSRLLSDRFSAERPKGSFSTLEIQRTEQGDSAMYLCASSLGRGLDSNQPQHFGDGTRLSIL.

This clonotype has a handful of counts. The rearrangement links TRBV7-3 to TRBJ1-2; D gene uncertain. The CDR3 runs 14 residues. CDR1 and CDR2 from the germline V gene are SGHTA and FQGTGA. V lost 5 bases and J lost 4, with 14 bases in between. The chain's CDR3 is CASSREQSVYGYTF. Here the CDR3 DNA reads TGTGCCAGCAGCCGGGAACAGTCGGTCTATGGCTACACCTTC.

The CDR3 region is CASSSPNSPLHF. The CDR3 nucleotides are TGTGCCAGCAGCTCACCTAATTCACCCCTCCACTTT. This rearrangement joins TRBV13 to TRBJ1-6, with unresolved D. The CDR3 spans 12 residues. With 4 bases removed from V and 6 bases from J, the gap between germline ends came to 4 bases. The germline CDR1 and CDR2 sequences are PRHDT and FYEKMQ (reference sequence).

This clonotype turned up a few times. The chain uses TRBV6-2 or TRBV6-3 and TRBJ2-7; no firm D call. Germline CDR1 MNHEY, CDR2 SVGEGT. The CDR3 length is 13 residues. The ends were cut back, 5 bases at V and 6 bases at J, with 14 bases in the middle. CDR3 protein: CASSASSRSEQYV. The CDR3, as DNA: TGTGCCAGCAGTGCCTCCTCTAGGAGCGAGCAGTACGTC.

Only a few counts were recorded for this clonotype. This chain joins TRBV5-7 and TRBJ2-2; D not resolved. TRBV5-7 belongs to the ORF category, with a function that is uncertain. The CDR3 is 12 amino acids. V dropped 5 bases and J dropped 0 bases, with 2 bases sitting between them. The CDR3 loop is CASRTNTGELFF. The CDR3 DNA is TGTGCCAGCAGAACGAACACCGGGGAGCTGTTTTTT.

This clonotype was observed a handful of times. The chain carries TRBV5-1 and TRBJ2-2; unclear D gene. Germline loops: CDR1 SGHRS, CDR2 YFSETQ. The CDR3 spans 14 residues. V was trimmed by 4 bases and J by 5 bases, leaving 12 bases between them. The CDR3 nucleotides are TGCGCCAGCAGCCCATACGGACCGACCGGGGAGCTGTTTTTT. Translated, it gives CASSPYGPTGELFF.

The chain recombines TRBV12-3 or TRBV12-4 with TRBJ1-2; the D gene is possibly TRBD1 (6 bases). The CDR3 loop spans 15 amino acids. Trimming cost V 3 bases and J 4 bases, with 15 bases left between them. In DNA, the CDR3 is TGTGCCAGCAGTTTTCCCTTTCCAGGGGCCTATGGCTACACCTTC. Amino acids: CASSFPFPGAYGYTF.

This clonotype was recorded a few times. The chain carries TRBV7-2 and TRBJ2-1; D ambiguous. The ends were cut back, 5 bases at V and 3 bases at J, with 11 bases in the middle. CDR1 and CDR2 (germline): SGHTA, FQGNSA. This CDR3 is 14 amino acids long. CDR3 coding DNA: TGTGCCAGCAGCCCGGGTCTTAACTACAATGAGCAGTTCTTC. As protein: CASSPGLNYNEQFF.

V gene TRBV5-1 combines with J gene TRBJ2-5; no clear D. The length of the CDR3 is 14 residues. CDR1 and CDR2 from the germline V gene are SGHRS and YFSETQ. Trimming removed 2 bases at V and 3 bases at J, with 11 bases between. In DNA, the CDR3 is TGCGCCAGCAGCTTTTTAGGCAGCGAAGAGACCCAGTACTTC. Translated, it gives CASSFLGSEETQYF.

In nucleotides, the CDR3 is TGCAGCGTTGAAGTACAGGAAGAGACCCAGTACTTC. Translating it yields CSVEVQEETQYF. V gene TRBV29-1 combines with J gene TRBJ2-5; TRBD1 is a possible D gene (5 bases). The CDR3 contains 12 residues. Germline V lookup: CDR1 SQVTM, CDR2 ANQGSEA. V shed 1 base and J shed 3 bases, with 6 bases lying between them. Full variable domain (remainder filled in from reference TRBV29-1 and TRBJ2-5): SAVISQKPSRDICQRGTSLTIQCQVDSQVTMMFWYRQQPGQSLTLIATANQGSEATYESGFVIDKFPISRPNLTFSTLTVSNMSPEDSSIYLCSVEVQEETQYFGPGTRLLVL.

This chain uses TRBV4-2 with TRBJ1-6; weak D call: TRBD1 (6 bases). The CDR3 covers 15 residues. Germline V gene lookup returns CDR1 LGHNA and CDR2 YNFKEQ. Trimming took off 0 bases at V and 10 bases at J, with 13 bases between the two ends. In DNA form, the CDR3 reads TGTGCCAGCAGCCAAGACTGGACAGTCGGGTCACCCCTCCACTTT. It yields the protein CASSQDWTVGSPLHF.

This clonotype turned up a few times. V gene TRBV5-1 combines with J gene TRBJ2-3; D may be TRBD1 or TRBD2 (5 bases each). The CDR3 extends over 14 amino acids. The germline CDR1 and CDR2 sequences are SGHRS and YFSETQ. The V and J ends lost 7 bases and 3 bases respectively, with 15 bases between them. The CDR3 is CASQGALGTDTQYF. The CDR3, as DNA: TGCGCCAGCCAGGGAGCCTTAGGGACAGATACGCAGTATTTT.

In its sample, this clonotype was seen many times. DNA of the CDR3: TGTGCCAGCAGCTTAGTCCGGAACACCGGGGAGCTGTTTTTT. It is translated as CASSLVRNTGELFF. The genes are TRBV11-2 and TRBJ2-2; no clear D gene. CDR3 length equals 14 residues. V shed 1 base and J shed 1 base, with 4 bases lying between them. Looked up from germline, CDR1 is SGHAT and CDR2 is FQNNGV.

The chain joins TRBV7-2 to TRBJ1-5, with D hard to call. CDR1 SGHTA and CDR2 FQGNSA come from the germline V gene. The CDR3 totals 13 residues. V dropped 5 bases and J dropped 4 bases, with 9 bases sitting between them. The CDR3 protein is CASSQRGNQPQHF. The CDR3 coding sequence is TGTGCCAGCAGCCAACGGGGAAATCAGCCCCAGCATTTT.

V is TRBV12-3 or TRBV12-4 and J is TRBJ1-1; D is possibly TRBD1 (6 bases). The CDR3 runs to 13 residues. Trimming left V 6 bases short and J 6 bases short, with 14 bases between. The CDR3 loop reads CASSPTGVSEAFF. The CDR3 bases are TGTGCCAGCAGCCCGACAGGAGTATCTGAAGCTTTCTTT.

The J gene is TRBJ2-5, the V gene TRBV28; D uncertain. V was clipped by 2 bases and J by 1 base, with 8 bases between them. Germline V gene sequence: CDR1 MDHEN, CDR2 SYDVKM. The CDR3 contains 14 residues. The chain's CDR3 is CASSLTAVQETQYF. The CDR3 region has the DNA TGTGCCAGCAGTTTAACGGCAGTCCAAGAGACCCAGTACTTC.